The entry below gives a single TCR beta chain sequence along with its context. Profiled with immunoSEQ multiplex PCR; TCRdb holds only in-frame clones, not every one. The sample contains more than 65,000 clones, roughly 92% of which appear only once. After removal of 3 bases from V and 1 base from J, the junction contained 3 bases not matched to a gene. Germline CDR1 SQVTM, CDR2 ANQGSEA. This CDR3 spans 14 amino acids. This record comes from a study of OX40 agonist ivuxolimab in advanced cancers. The chain employs TRBV29-1 and TRBJ1-1; TRBD1 aligns across 9 bases. This sequence originates from an adult with an advanced solid tumor such as melanoma, head and neck, liver or kidney cancer. The sequenced sample was CD4+ or CD8+ T cells sorted from blood, obtained in a trial of the OX40 agonist ivuxolimab. CDR3 region: CSVETGGGNTEAFF. The CDR3, as DNA: TGCAGCGTTGAGACAGGGGGGGGGAACACTGAAGCTTTCTTT.